The 23 T cell receptor beta chains listed next were all sequenced from one sample in a study of T cells in Graves' hyperthyroidism and ophthalmopathy. Amplified TCR beta CDR3 regions derived from RNA transcripts. Initially, a first-round RT-PCR of the TCR CDR3 employed the HTBI primer set. A single record per CDR3 protein comes from TCRdb applying MiXCR to the multiplex PCR reads. This sample has 300,000 to 350,000 distinct CDR3 sequences, with around 14% found just once. Input material: blood. Receptors originate from a woman in her twenties or thirties with Graves' hyperthyroidism.

A note on this clonotype: A much more abundant neighbour one base away suggests this may be a read error. The CDR3 nucleotides read TGTGCCAGCGGCCCTAGGCCGGACAGGGCCGCAGATACGCAGTATTTT. Amino acid sequence: CASGPRPDRAADTQYF. V is TRBV11-2 and J is TRBJ2-3; 8 bases are shared with TRBD1. V shed 8 bases, J shed 4 bases, and the junction held 14 bases outside the gene matches. The V gene's germline CDR1 is SGHAT and CDR2 FQNNGV. The CDR3 sequence is 16 residues long.

This clonotype has more than one count but fewer than ten. V gene TRBV5-1 combines with J gene TRBJ2-1; 7 bases are shared with TRBD1. V lost 0 bases, J lost 15 bases, and 9 bases stayed unmatched. Germline V lookup: CDR1 SGHRS, CDR2 YFSETQ. The CDR3 totals 13 residues. CDR3 DNA: TGCGCCAGCAGCTTGGCCCAAGACAGGGACCGGTTCTTC. This codes for CASSLAQDRDRFF.

This rearrangement joins TRBV20-1 to TRBJ2-7, with D possibly being TRBD2 (5 bases). Germline V gene lookup returns CDR1 DFQATT and CDR2 SNEGSKA (reference sequence). V lost 6 bases to trimming and J lost 0 bases, with 12 bases between them. The CDR3 extends over 13 amino acids. CDR3 sequence reads: CSAPAEDSYEQYF. The CDR3 region has the DNA TGCAGTGCCCCAGCGGAGGACTCCTACGAGCAGTACTTC.

The chain joins TRBV7-9 to TRBJ2-5; 11 bases match TRBD2. V gave up 4 bases and J gave up 6 bases; unmatched junction bases: 4. The V gene's germline CDR1 is SEHNR and CDR2 FQNEAQ (reference sequence). The CDR3 is 14 residues long. CDR3 loop: CASSSTSGIKTQYF. The CDR3 nucleotides are TGTGCCAGCAGCTCGACTAGCGGGATAAAGACCCAGTACTTC.

This clonotype came up many times. This sequence joins TRBV28 and TRBJ2-4; TRBD1 or TRBD2 may be the D gene (6 bases each). CDR3 length equals 15 residues. Deletions cut 3 bases from V and 8 bases from J, with 17 bases between. The germline V gene has CDR1 MDHEN and CDR2 SYDVKM. The CDR3 DNA reads TGTGCCAGCAGTTTGAGATGGGGGGCTCTGGACATTCAGTACTTC. This codes for CASSLRWGALDIQYF.

This clonotype has more than one count but fewer than ten. The CDR3 coding sequence is TGTGCCAGCAGCTTATACCTAGGGGAGCGGAGGACCGGGGAGCTGTTTTTT. It specifies CASSLYLGERRTGELFF. This chain connects TRBV7-9 to TRBJ2-2; D could derive from TRBD1 or TRBD2 (5 bases each). The CDR3 runs to 17 residues. Trimming took off 2 bases at V and 5 bases at J, with 18 bases between the two ends. Germline CDR1 SEHNR, CDR2 FQNEAQ (reference sequence).

This clonotype occurred many times. This chain joins TRBV3-1 and TRBJ2-5; D is undetermined. Germline V gene lookup returns CDR1 LGHDT and CDR2 YNNKEL (reference sequence). V lost 4 bases and J 5 bases, leaving 11 bases between the germline ends. CDR3 length equals 13 residues. The CDR3, as DNA: TGTGCCAGCAGCCCGACGGGTAGGGAGACCCAGTACTTC. Translation: CASSPTGRETQYF.

This clonotype was seen at least ten times. The chain employs TRBV12-3 or TRBV12-4 and TRBJ1-2; D is perhaps TRBD1 (5 bases). V shed 7 bases and J shed 7 bases, with 19 bases lying between them. CDR3 length: 14 residues. CDR3 nucleotide sequence: TGTGCCAGCACCCCAAATAGGGGTAGTCGTGGCTACACCTTC. This translates into CASTPNRGSRGYTF.

This clonotype was seen at least ten times. The chain has TRBV7-8 and TRBJ2-5; no reliable D call. The CDR3 length is 11 residues. Germline assignment: CDR1 SGHVS and CDR2 FQNEAQ. Trimming cost V 5 bases and J 5 bases, with 6 bases left between them. CDR3 amino acids: CASSHGETQYF. The DNA for the CDR3 is TGTGCCAGCAGCCATGGGGAGACCCAGTACTTC. Looking up the rest from reference TRBV7-8 and TRBJ2-5 gives the full variable domain: GAGVSQSPRYKVAKRGQDVALRCDPISGHVSLFWYQQALGQGPEFLTYFQNEAQLDKSGLPSDRFFAERPEGSVSTLKIQRTQQEDSAVYLCASSHGETQYFGPGTRLLVL.

The chain is built from TRBV5-1 and TRBJ2-6; D remains unclear. With 0 bases removed from V and 6 bases from J, the gap between germline ends came to 16 bases. This CDR3 is built from 17 residues. The germline V gene encodes CDR1 SGHRS and CDR2 YFSETQ. DNA of the CDR3: TGCGCCAGCAGCTTGGCGGCAGGTTCCGTAGTGGCCAACGTCCTGACTTTC. This encodes CASSLAAGSVVANVLTF. Together with reference TRBV5-1 and TRBJ2-6, the CDR3 gives the full variable domain: KAGVTQTPRYLIKTRGQQVTLSCSPISGHRSVSWYQQTPGQGLQFLFEYFSETQRNKGNFPGRFSGRQFSNSRSEMNVSTLELGDSALYLCASSLAAGSVVANVLTFGAGSRLTVL.

This clonotype occurred many times. V gene TRBV3-1 combines with J gene TRBJ1-1; D ambiguous. Trimming shortened V by 6 bases and J by 4 bases, and 9 bases separated the two germline ends. Germline lookup yields CDR1 LGHDT and CDR2 YNNKEL (reference sequence). CDR3 length equals 12 residues. This chain's CDR3 is CASRGSGTEAFF. The CDR3 nucleotides are TGTGCCAGCAGGGGGTCGGGCACTGAAGCTTTCTTT.

The J gene is TRBJ2-5, the V gene TRBV6-5, with 10 bases matching TRBD1. Germline lookup yields CDR1 MNHEY and CDR2 SVGAGI. V gave up 5 bases and J gave up 3 bases; unmatched junction bases: 6. This CDR3 has 15 residues. The CDR3: CASSQPGQGKETQYF. The CDR3 DNA reads as TGTGCCAGCAGTCAACCGGGACAGGGGAAAGAGACCCAGTACTTC.

The chain recombines TRBV5-6 with TRBJ1-2, with unresolved D. Trimming left V 0 bases short and J 0 bases short, with 3 bases between. The CDR3 extends over 13 amino acids. Germline-derived CDR1 and CDR2 are SGHDT and YYEEEE. Written as DNA, the CDR3 is TGTGCCAGCAGCTTGGGGTCTAACTATGGCTACACCTTC. It is translated as CASSLGSNYGYTF.

This clonotype was seen a few times. This chain links TRBV3-1 with TRBJ2-2; 7 bases are a match to TRBD2. Trimming cost V 1 base and J 2 bases; bases outside gene matches: 4. Per the germline V gene, CDR1 is LGHDT and CDR2 is YNNKEL (reference sequence). This CDR3 spans 16 amino acids. In DNA form, the CDR3 reads TGTGCCAGCAGCCAAGCCGGGAGGCAAAACACCGGGGAGCTGTTTTTT. Protein product: CASSQAGRQNTGELFF.

This clonotype has more than one count but fewer than ten. The chain joins TRBV4-1 to TRBJ1-2; D remains ambiguous. Germline CDR1 reads MGHRA; CDR2 reads YSYEKL. V lost 1 base, J lost 4 bases, and 7 bases lay in between. The CDR3 has 13 amino acids. The CDR3 here is CASSQGPVYGYTF. The CDR3 DNA reads as TGCGCCAGCAGCCAAGGTCCGGTCTATGGCTACACCTTC.

This clonotype was seen ten or more times. The J gene is TRBJ2-7, the V gene TRBV18, with D tentatively TRBD1 or TRBD2 (7 bases each). The CDR3 runs 14 residues. From germline, CDR1 is KGHSH and CDR2 LQKENI. Between the trimmed V and J ends, which lost 5 bases and 4 bases, there was a span of 15 bases. The CDR3 protein is CASSSGTAGYEQYF. Written as DNA, the CDR3 is TGTGCCAGCTCAAGCGGGACAGCCGGGTACGAGCAGTACTTC.

V gene TRBV29-1 combines with J gene TRBJ1-1, with unresolved D. Germline V lookup: CDR1 SQVTM, CDR2 ANQGSEA. The CDR3 sequence is 14 residues long. Deletions cut 6 bases from V and 0 bases from J, with 14 bases between. CDR3 region: CSVGGGFMNTEAFF. DNA for the CDR3: TGCAGCGTGGGAGGAGGATTTATGAACACTGAAGCTTTCTTT.

The sample holds many counts of this clonotype. The V call is TRBV28, the J call TRBJ2-5; TRBD2 aligns across 11 bases. Germline V gene sequence: CDR1 MDHEN, CDR2 SYDVKM. This CDR3 region has 15 residues. J gave up 0 bases and V 7 bases, and 4 bases lay outside the gene matches. The CDR3 DNA sequence: TGTGCCAGCACGCTAGCGGGAGGACACCAAGAGACCCAGTACTTC. It encodes CASTLAGGHQETQYF.

This clonotype was counted many times. This rearrangement joins TRBV20-1 to TRBJ1-5, with D possibly being TRBD1 (5 bases). The CDR3 length is 18 residues. Trimming left V 0 bases short and J 3 bases short, with 21 bases between. CDR1 is DFQATT and CDR2 is SNEGSKA in the germline V gene (reference sequence). The CDR3 is CSARDPLDVKGANQPQHF. The CDR3 DNA is TGCAGTGCTAGAGATCCTTTGGACGTCAAAGGGGCCAATCAGCCCCAGCATTTT.

This clonotype appeared once. The chain uses TRBV20-1 and TRBJ1-2; possibly TRBD1 for D (5 bases). Trimming left V 5 bases short and J 8 bases short, with 24 bases between. Germline assignment: CDR1 DFQATT and CDR2 SNEGSKA (reference sequence). This CDR3 has 15 residues. CDR3 coding DNA: TGCAGTGCTGGACGGGGGGGGACGTCTGGGGACGGCTACACCTTC. Protein sequence: CSAGRGGTSGDGYTF.

The table lists this clonotype with a few counts. The gene calls are TRBV28 and TRBJ2-3; 7 bases align to TRBD1. The J segment lost 4 bases and the V segment lost 5 bases, leaving 6 bases of the junction unmatched. This CDR3 has 14 amino acids. Germline V gives CDR1 MDHEN, CDR2 SYDVKM. CDR3 loop: CASSRQGRADTQYF. In DNA, the CDR3 is TGTGCCAGCAGTCGACAGGGCAGGGCAGATACGCAGTATTTT.

At least ten counts were recorded for this clonotype. V and J are TRBV28 and TRBJ2-7; D might be TRBD2 (6 bases). Trimming took 2 bases from V and 6 from J, leaving 17 bases between them. The germline CDR1 and CDR2 sequences are MDHEN and SYDVKM. This CDR3 is built from 15 residues. This chain's CDR3 is CASSLPTGVGSEQYF. For the CDR3, the DNA is TGTGCCAGCAGTTTACCGACGGGGGTGGGTTCCGAGCAGTACTTC.

The rearrangement uses TRBV20-1 and TRBJ2-1, with D tentatively TRBD2 (5 bases). The CDR3 is 15 residues long. From germline, CDR1 is DFQATT and CDR2 SNEGSKA (reference sequence). V dropped 3 bases and J dropped 4 bases, with 16 bases sitting between them. CDR3 DNA: TGCAGTGCTAGTCCAGATGAGCGGATGTACAATGAGCAGTTCTTC. This gives the protein CSASPDERMYNEQFF.